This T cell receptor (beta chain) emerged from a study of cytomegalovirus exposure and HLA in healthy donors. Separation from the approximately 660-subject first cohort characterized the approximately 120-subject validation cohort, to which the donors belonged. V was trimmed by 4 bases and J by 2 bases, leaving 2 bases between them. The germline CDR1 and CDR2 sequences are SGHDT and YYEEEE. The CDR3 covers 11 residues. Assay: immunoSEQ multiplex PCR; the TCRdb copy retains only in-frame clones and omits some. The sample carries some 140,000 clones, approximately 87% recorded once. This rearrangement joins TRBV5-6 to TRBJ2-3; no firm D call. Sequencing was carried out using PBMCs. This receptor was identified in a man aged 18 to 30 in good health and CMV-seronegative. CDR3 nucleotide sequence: TGTGCCAGCAGCCTCACAGATACGCAGTATTTT. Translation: CASSLTDTQYF.